These 5 T cell receptor beta chains came from one sample sequenced in a study of shared clonotypes between healthy human individuals (dated by TCRdb to the early 2020s). Libraries were built with the immunoSEQ multiplex PCR assay. TCRdb took over this immuneACCESS table, retaining in-frame rearrangements with V and J assigned. Such tables are incomplete; in checked studies, under half of the missing clones stem from an unresolved V gene, and the remainder is unexplained. The sample table holds 450,000 to 500,000 clones, of which roughly 85% were seen once. The ten largest clones add up to more than 10% of the sample. Source material: PBMCs. Receptors were obtained from a woman in her forties in good health. Some clones in this sample may be carry-over from other donors' samples.

This clone was seen more than once but under ten times. V is TRBV10-3 and J is TRBJ1-2; 7 bases are a match to TRBD1. Germline CDR1 is ENHRY and CDR2 is SYGVKD. The CDR3 covers 13 residues. V shed 4 bases and J 8 bases; nucleotides not matched to a gene: 7. CDR3 coding DNA: TGTGCCATCAGTGTGGAGGGGGCAGGCGGCTACACCTTC. Residues: CAISVEGAGGYTF.

The CDR3 DNA reads as TGCGCCAGCAGCCAAGAGGCGGGGTCTAGCACAGATACGCAGTATTTT. Translating gives CASSQEAGSSTDTQYF. This rearrangement joins TRBV4-1 to TRBJ2-3, with D possibly being TRBD2 (6 bases). CDR1 MGHRA and CDR2 YSYEKL come from the germline V gene. Trimming stripped 0 bases from V and 0 bases from J, with 10 bases between. The CDR3 has 16 residues.

This clone came up a few times. J is TRBJ2-7 and V is TRBV5-6, with D perhaps being TRBD1 or TRBD2 (6 bases each). This CDR3 contains 17 residues. Trimming removed 0 bases at V and 1 base at J, with 17 bases between. Germline V CDR1 and CDR2: SGHDT, YYEEEE. The chain's CDR3 is CASSLVPGGGTSYEQYF. CDR3 in DNA: TGTGCCAGCAGCTTGGTCCCTGGTGGAGGGACATCCTACGAGCAGTACTTC.

The chain uses TRBV5-1 and TRBJ2-1, with D tentatively TRBD1 (6 bases). Trimming shortened V by 0 bases and J by 3 bases, and 10 bases separated the two germline ends. In germline, CDR1 is SGHRS, CDR2 YFSETQ. The CDR3 spans 15 residues. The CDR3 reads CASSLGTANYNEQFF. CDR3 bases: TGCGCCAGCAGCTTGGGGACAGCCAACTACAATGAGCAGTTCTTC.

This sequence joins TRBV25-1 and TRBJ1-1; D uncertain. Deletions cut 10 bases from V and 1 base from J, with 13 bases between. Germline CDR1 is MGHDK and CDR2 is SYGVNS. The CDR3 has 13 amino acids. For the CDR3, the DNA is TGTGCCACCAGGCCACTACCGAACACTGAAGCTTTCTTT. It specifies CATRPLPNTEAFF.